The clone carrying this TCR beta chain has a count of ten or more. Its antigen is currently unknown. Amplification yielded TCR beta CDR3 regions, with RNA transcripts as the source. HTBI primers drove first-round RT-PCR of the TCR CDR3. TCRdb independently ran MiXCR on the multiplex PCR reads; one entry per CDR3 protein. The sample has 380,000 or so distinct CDR3 sequences, about 18% seen once. The CDR3 length is 13 residues. Losses at the gene ends were 0 bases for V and 6 bases for J; bases not matched to a gene: 0. This specimen belongs to a study of T cells in Graves' hyperthyroidism and ophthalmopathy. Background on the study: The authors collected peripheral blood at initial diagnosis, before any treatment.

Overall study findings and caveats: Ophthalmopathy was told apart from stable hyperthyroidism by a 13 V-J model.

Sequencing used blood. The sequence was obtained from a woman aged 18-29 years with Graves' hyperthyroidism. The V call is TRBV12-3 or TRBV12-4, the J call TRBJ2-7, with 9 bases that match TRBD2. CDR3 region: CASSLASGGEQYF. The CDR3 nucleotides read TGTGCCAGCAGTTTAGCTAGCGGGGGCGAGCAGTACTTC.